This T cell receptor (beta chain) is drawn from a study of cytomegalovirus exposure and HLA in healthy donors. Primers: 60 Vbeta forward and 13 Jbeta reverse. The method was immunoSEQ multiplex PCR; TCRdb's version includes in-frame clones alone and lacks a portion of them. The table lists about 150,000 clones, 75% to 90% of them singletons. The V gene's germline CDR1 is MDHEN and CDR2 SYDVKM. CDR3 size: 21 residues. V shed 3 bases, J shed 3 bases, and the junction held 24 bases outside the gene matches. General study results and limits: Later, an analysis showed that TCR beta chains associated with HLA were more clonally expanded than others that were equally common. Productive status was seen about 87% or about 30% of the time for most TCR beta V segments in an earlier analysis.

Details on this clone: Its antigen is not known.

The chain carries TRBV28 and TRBJ2-7, with 9 positions matching TRBD1. The sequenced sample was PBMCs. The TCR originated in a boy aged 2 to 10 in good health and CMV-seronegative. The CDR3 reads CASSFDDRGGGTGTGRYEQYF. The DNA of the CDR3 is TGTGCCAGCAGTTTTGATGATAGAGGAGGTGGAACCGGGACAGGGCGCTACGAGCAGTACTTC.